Following are 16 T cell receptor beta chains from one sample sequenced in a study of blood T cell repertoires in COVID-19. Measured with immunoSEQ multiplex PCR; TCRdb has only the in-frame clones, and not every one. The repertoire holds some 160,000 clones, 85% seen once, with around 6.5% in the top ten. The sequenced sample was PBMCs or T cells enriched from blood (not recorded which). Receptors originate from a woman in her 40s who had recovered from COVID-19.

The table lists this clone with a count of one. V and J are TRBV11-2 and TRBJ2-1, with 13 positions matching TRBD2. V was clipped by 5 bases and J by 10 bases; unmatched bases: 8. Germline CDR1 SGHAT, CDR2 FQNNGV. The CDR3 is 15 amino acids. The CDR3 nucleotides read TGTGCCAGCAGCCTCGGGACTAGCGGGGCCAACGAGCAGTTCTTC. This sequence encodes CASSLGTSGANEQFF.

The chain links TRBV27 to TRBJ1-6, with D tentatively TRBD1 (6 bases). The germline V gene encodes CDR1 MNHEY and CDR2 SMNVEV (reference sequence). Trimming took off 5 bases at V and 7 bases at J, with 15 bases between the two ends. The CDR3 loop spans 15 amino acids. The CDR3 nucleotides read TGTGCCAGCAGTCCATCAGGGGAACCAAATTCACCCCTCCACTTT. Its translation: CASSPSGEPNSPLHF.

This chain uses TRBV5-4 with TRBJ1-6; perhaps TRBD1 as D (6 bases). The V and J ends lost 4 bases and 7 bases respectively, with 12 bases between them. The CDR3 runs to 14 residues. In germline, CDR1 is SGHNT, CDR2 YYREEE (reference sequence). CDR3: CASSNRDMNSPLHF. The CDR3 region has the DNA TGTGCCAGCAGCAACCGGGACATGAATTCACCCCTCCACTTT.

The CDR3 DNA reads TGTGCCTGGAGCCTCAGACAGGGTAATGAAAAACTGTTTTTT. Translation gives CAWSLRQGNEKLFF. The J gene is TRBJ1-4, the V gene TRBV30, with 7 bases identical to TRBD1. V gave up 3 bases and J gave up 4 bases; unmatched junction bases: 5. The CDR3 totals 14 residues. Germline assignment: CDR1 GTSNPN and CDR2 SVGIG (reference sequence).

The chain is built from TRBV5-6 and TRBJ2-5, with D uncertain. From germline, CDR1 is SGHDT and CDR2 YYEEEE. This CDR3 is built from 12 residues. The V end lost 3 bases, the J end lost 0 bases, and 3 bases lay between the germline ends. Here the CDR3 reads CASSSYQETQYF. Here the CDR3 DNA reads TGTGCCAGCAGCTCGTACCAAGAGACCCAGTACTTC.

The V call is TRBV28, the J call TRBJ1-1; D gene ambiguous. CDR1 and CDR2 from the germline V gene are MDHEN and SYDVKM. The ends were cut back, 5 bases at V and 1 base at J, with 8 bases in the middle. The CDR3 consists of 13 residues. Written as DNA, the CDR3 is TGTGCCAGCAGTAAACAGACGAACACTGAAGCTTTCTTT. The encoded protein is CASSKQTNTEAFF.

CDR3: CASRRQHPPGNEQFF. CDR3 nucleotide sequence: TGTGCCAGCAGGCGACAGCATCCCCCCGGCAATGAGCAGTTCTTC. The rearrangement uses TRBV2 and TRBJ2-1, with D perhaps matching TRBD1 (5 bases). The V end lost 6 bases, the J end lost 6 bases, and 18 bases lay between the germline ends. This CDR3 contains 15 residues. CDR1 and CDR2 (germline): SNHLY, FYNNEI.

The chain couples TRBV11-2 to TRBJ1-1; D is ambiguous. The V gene's germline CDR1 is SGHAT and CDR2 FQNNGV. The CDR3 is 12 residues long. Trimming cost V 3 bases and J 4 bases, with 6 bases left between them. Here the CDR3 DNA reads TGTGCCAGCAGCTTGACTGCCACTGAAGCTTTCTTT. This gives the protein CASSLTATEAFF.

The gene calls are TRBV9 and TRBJ2-3, with D unclear. This CDR3 region has 16 residues. The germline V and J ends were trimmed by 0 bases and 2 bases, with 13 bases remaining between them. Germline values: CDR1 SGDLS, CDR2 YYNGEE. The CDR3 is CASSVEAQANTDTQYF. In DNA form, the CDR3 reads TGTGCCAGCAGCGTAGAAGCTCAAGCCAACACAGATACGCAGTATTTT.

CDR3 sequence reads: CASSVSQEDTQYF. In nucleotides, the CDR3 is TGTGCCAGTAGTGTGTCACAGGAAGATACGCAGTATTTT. The rearrangement joins TRBV19 to TRBJ2-3; D possibly corresponds to TRBD1 (5 bases). Trimming took 5 bases from V and 5 from J, leaving 11 bases between them. Germline-derived CDR1 and CDR2 are LNHDA and SQIVND (reference sequence). The CDR3 spans 13 residues.

The chain employs TRBV7-3 and TRBJ1-3; TRBD1 matches at 7 bases. Per the germline V gene, CDR1 is SGHTA and CDR2 is FQGTGA. The CDR3 loop spans 15 amino acids. The ends lost 5 bases at V and 2 bases at J; junction bases unmatched: 6. The CDR3 DNA is TGTGCCAGCAGCCCAGGGGGGAGTACTGGAAACACCATATATTTT. Translating gives CASSPGGSTGNTIYF.

The chain carries TRBV11-2 and TRBJ1-4; D may be TRBD1 (5 bases). Trimming shortened V by 2 bases and J by 8 bases, and 12 bases separated the two germline ends. CDR1 SGHAT and CDR2 FQNNGV come from the germline V gene. The CDR3 length is 14 residues. The CDR3 loop is CASSLMNQGEKLFF. The CDR3 nucleotides are TGTGCCAGCAGCTTAATGAACCAGGGAGAAAAACTGTTTTTT.

The J gene is TRBJ1-2, the V gene TRBV19, with a tentative D call TRBD1 (5 bases). Germline loops: CDR1 LNHDA, CDR2 SQIVND (reference sequence). The CDR3 has 14 amino acids. Trimming stripped 3 bases from V and 4 bases from J, with 12 bases between. The CDR3 bases are TGTGCCAGTAGTATCACCGGGGGAAGCTATGGCTACACCTTC. This gives the protein CASSITGGSYGYTF.

DNA of the CDR3: TGTGCCAGCAGCCTAACCGGGAGAACCGGGGAGCTGTTTTTT. The encoded protein is CASSLTGRTGELFF. This chain connects TRBV5-6 to TRBJ2-2; weak D call: TRBD2 (6 bases). Trimming took 4 bases from V and 5 from J, leaving 12 bases between them. The CDR3 contains 14 residues. Germline lookup yields CDR1 SGHDT and CDR2 YYEEEE.

This clone appeared a few times. The CDR3 reads CASSQQDYGYTF. As DNA, the CDR3 is TGCGCCAGCAGCCAGCAGGACTATGGCTACACCTTC. This chain links TRBV5-1 with TRBJ1-2; D is undetermined. Trimming shortened V by 4 bases and J by 3 bases, and 7 bases separated the two germline ends. The CDR3 runs 12 residues. CDR1 SGHRS and CDR2 YFSETQ come from the germline V gene.

The genes are TRBV2 and TRBJ2-7; perhaps TRBD2 as D (6 bases). V was trimmed by 7 bases and J by 3 bases, leaving 25 bases between them. CDR3 length: 17 amino acids. The germline gives CDR1 SNHLY, CDR2 FYNNEI. CDR3 sequence reads: CASTATDSSVTFYEQYF. CDR3 DNA sequence: TGTGCCAGCACCGCTACTGACTCTAGCGTAACATTCTACGAGCAGTACTTC.